These 10 T cell receptor beta chains came from one sample sequenced in a study of beta chain features in type 1 diabetes. Notes on the study in general: Type 1 diabetes patients had moderately but significantly shorter TCRB CDR3s in all four CD4+ subsets.

Sequencing targeted expressed TCRB transcripts, as all isolated RNA had been reverse transcribed. Assay used: immunoSEQ multiplex PCR; TCRdb lists only in-frame clones, some missing. Of about 190,000 clones listed, 7.8% are singletons. Their antigens remain unidentified. Material for sequencing was central memory CD4+ T cells from blood. These receptors all come from a middle-aged woman with type 1 diabetes.

About this clone: At the DNA level, this CDR3 is encoded by other sequences in the same sample as well. The chain uses TRBV7-9 and TRBJ2-7; 9 nucleotides match TRBD2. Germline V lookup: CDR1 SEHNR, CDR2 FQNEAQ (reference sequence). Trimming cost V 3 bases and J 4 bases; bases outside gene matches: 1. The CDR3 is made up of 13 amino acids. CDR3 in amino acids: CASSFAGGYEQYF. The CDR3 nucleotides are TGTGCCAGCAGCTTTGCGGGAGGGTACGAGCAGTACTTC.

This clone was observed a handful of times. The genes are TRBV6-5 and TRBJ1-5; 8 bases are shared with TRBD1. Trimming removed 4 bases from V and 3 bases from J; junction bases left unmatched: 8. Germline-derived CDR1 and CDR2 are MNHEY and SVGAGI. This CDR3 spans 16 amino acids. CDR3 coding DNA: TGTGCCAGCAGTTTAGGCCGACAGGGGCCCAATCAGCCCCAGCATTTT. As protein: CASSLGRQGPNQPQHF.

This clone was counted between two and nine times. The chain is built from TRBV6-5 and TRBJ1-2; the D gene is possibly TRBD1 (5 bases). Trimming left V 7 bases short and J 5 bases short, with 17 bases between. CDR3 length equals 14 residues. The germline gives CDR1 MNHEY, CDR2 SVGAGI. CDR3 in DNA: TGTGCCAGCACCCAGGCAGGGATTATTTATGGCTACACCTTC. It translates to CASTQAGIIYGYTF.

This clone turned up a few times. The chain joins TRBV7-9 to TRBJ1-1; 9 bases align to TRBD1. This CDR3 contains 13 residues. The germline gives CDR1 SEHNR, CDR2 FQNEAQ (reference sequence). J gave up 5 bases and V 11 bases, and 9 bases lay outside the gene matches. CDR3 sequence: CACKQGAGTEAFF. As DNA, the CDR3 is TGTGCCTGTAAACAGGGGGCGGGTACTGAAGCTTTCTTT.

This clone was recorded a few times. This chain uses TRBV30 with TRBJ2-6; weak D call: TRBD2 (5 bases). V was shortened by 8 bases and J by 4 bases, with 15 bases between the two germline ends. The germline V gene encodes CDR1 GTSNPN and CDR2 SVGIG (reference sequence). This CDR3 is 14 amino acids long. The DNA of the CDR3 is TGTGCCGGACGAGGAGGAACCGGGGCCAACGTCCTGACTTTC. Its translation: CAGRGGTGANVLTF.

This clone turned up a few times. V usage is TRBV7-2 and J usage is TRBJ1-4; D gene unclear. V lost 1 base, J lost 8 bases, and 5 bases lay in between. Germline V gives CDR1 SGHTA, CDR2 FQGNSA. The CDR3 sequence is 12 residues long. The CDR3 here is CASSLGVEKLFF. The CDR3, as DNA: TGTGCCAGCAGCTTAGGTGTAGAAAAACTGTTTTTT.

This sequence joins TRBV4-3 and TRBJ2-1; TRBD2 aligns across 7 bases. This CDR3 region has 15 residues. The J segment lost 8 bases and the V segment lost 2 bases, leaving 9 bases of the junction unmatched. Looked up from germline, CDR1 is LGHNA and CDR2 is YSLEER. In nucleotides, the CDR3 is TGCGCCAGCAGCCAAAGTGGGAGGGCCGGGGATGAGCAGTTCTTC. This gives the protein CASSQSGRAGDEQFF.

The chain carries TRBV7-3 and TRBJ1-2, with 10 nucleotides matching TRBD1. CDR1 and CDR2 (germline): SGHTA, FQGTGA. The CDR3 consists of 13 residues. With V trimmed by 4 bases and J by 6 bases, 2 bases remained unmatched. As DNA, the CDR3 is TGTGCCAGCAGCTCCGACAGGGGGCATGGCTACACCTTC. It is translated as CASSSDRGHGYTF.

DNA of the CDR3: TGTGCCAGCAGTGCAGGGGGAAACACTGAAGCTTTCTTT. Translating it yields CASSAGGNTEAFF. The genes are TRBV6-6 and TRBJ1-1; 7 bases align to TRBD1. Per the germline V gene, CDR1 is MNHNY and CDR2 is SVGAGI (reference sequence). V was clipped by 5 bases and J by 2 bases; unmatched bases: 2. The CDR3 runs 13 residues.

The chain links TRBV7-9 to TRBJ2-7; tentatively, D is TRBD1 (5 bases). The CDR3 consists of 12 residues. V was clipped by 5 bases and J by 4 bases, with 9 bases between them. The germline gives CDR1 SEHNR, CDR2 FQNEAQ (reference sequence). The CDR3 sequence: CASSNTGYEQYF. The CDR3, as DNA: TGTGCCAGCAGCAATACAGGATACGAGCAGTACTTC.